There are many counts of the clone carrying this T cell receptor (beta chain). This record comes from a study of kidney transplant recipient with SARS-CoV-2 infection. TCRdb independently ran MiXCR on the reads; one entry per CDR3 protein. The table lists 200,000 to 300,000 distinct CDR3 sequences, about 28% of them singletons. This TCR was recovered from a male patient between 25 and 39 years old who had COVID-19 and was a kidney transplant recipient. Certain T cells may be donor cells from the graft. The material sequenced was a blood sample, taken at baseline and on day 111 from a kidney transplant recipient.

The CDR3 DNA is TGTGCCAGAGTGCCCACAGTGGTGAGAAAGACCTATGGCTACACCTTC. Amino acids: CARVPTVVRKTYGYTF. The V and J genes are TRBV5-3 and TRBJ1-2, with no clear D. TRBV5-3 is designated an ORF whose function remains uncertain. The CDR3 contains 16 residues. Trimming stripped 7 bases from V and 4 bases from J, with 23 bases between.